The following is a T cell receptor (beta chain) sequence with its context. The CDR3 runs to 16 residues. The use of a sample-barcoded 5' primer and a J-beta primer mix characterized a second PCR of roughly 6 to 12 cycles. TCRdb re-called the 5' RACE reads through MiXCR, storing one row per CDR3 protein. This sample has 980,000 or so distinct CDR3 sequences, with roughly 43% found just once. The data were obtained in a study of blood T cells in healthy people across ages. Sequenced material: blood. The sequence came from a man between 25 and 39 years old in good health. This chain connects TRBV21-1 to TRBJ2-7; the DNA was not used to check the table's D call, TRBD2. TRBV21-1 is listed as a pseudogene. Written as DNA, the CDR3 is TGTGCCAGCAGCCTTAAGGGAGTAGTACTTCCCTACGAGCAGTACTTC. This codes for CASSLKGVVLPYEQYF.